The following is a T cell receptor beta chain sequence with its context. In the original analysis: Estimation of nucleated cell counts relied on the amplification of reference gene primers. Profiling relied on immunoSEQ multiplex PCR, and the TCRdb table lists in-frame clones only, not all of them. V, J and clone size are taken as reported in that table, and D and trimming were inferred from the DNA itself. The sample consists of about 310,000 clones, around 86% of them appearing once. This sample was taken from a study of blood T cell repertoires in COVID-19. Germline CDR1 and CDR2: KGHSH and LQKENI. This CDR3 spans 14 amino acids. The V end lost 3 bases, the J end lost 2 bases, and 9 bases lay between the germline ends.

This chain uses TRBV18 with TRBJ2-3; a possible D gene is TRBD1 (6 bases). The sequence derives from a man in his fifties with active or convalescent COVID-19. The sample comprised peripheral blood. CDR3 region: CASSPTGSTDTQYF. CDR3 nucleotides: TGTGCCAGCTCACCCACAGGGTCCACAGATACGCAGTATTTT. Complete variable domain (other parts from reference TRBV18 and TRBJ2-3): NAGVMQNPRHLVRRRGQEARLRCSPMKGHSHVYWYRQLPEEGLKFMVYLQKENIIDESGMPKERFSAEFPKEGPSILRIQQVVRGDSAAYFCASSPTGSTDTQYFGPGTRLTVL.